Below, one T cell receptor (beta chain) is given with its context. Its antigen specificity is not known. No qualities accompany the bases; no much larger clone lies one base away. This entry comes from a study of T cells in Graves' hyperthyroidism and ophthalmopathy (dated by TCRdb to about 2019). Regarding the research as a whole: Peripheral blood was collected at initial diagnosis, before any treatment. TCR V-J signatures able to tell the groups apart were searched for in a discovery cohort of 90 to 100 patients, of whom 43 had Graves' ophthalmopathy and 55 to 65 had stable Graves' hyperthyroidism. Prospective prediction of ophthalmopathy was tested in an independent validation cohort of 18 to 20 hyperthyroidism patients and 17 patients who later progressed to ophthalmopathy. The approximately 90 discovery patients were divided at random into training and test sets in a 7:3 ratio. Thyroid tissue and blood T-cell repertoires from six Graves' hyperthyroidism patients were also compared in the study. Following sampling, methimazole starting at 30 mg daily was given to hyperthyroidism patients, and high-dose intravenous methylprednisolone was given to ophthalmopathy patients. According to the paper, TCR Vbeta CDR3 sequencing was carried out on approximately 140 peripheral blood samples, which came from under 50 ophthalmopathy, 75 or so hyperthyroidism and roughly 17 progressor patients.

The TCR beta CDR3 regions were amplified from the RNA transcripts. For the first round of RT-PCR on the TCR CDR3, the HTBI primer set was used together with the Qiagen OneStep RT-PCR kit. Libraries were constructed in a second round of multiplex PCR, after which size selection and purification were performed. The libraries were sequenced on an Illumina HiSeq2000 using paired-end 100 bp reads. The authors' pipeline ran thus. SOAPnuke was used to process the raw data, removing reads that contained adapters or uncalled bases, had a mean Phred below 15, or lacked an exact match to the constant primer or identifier. COPE v1.2.5 was used to merge high-quality paired reads, and clonotypes were defined as unique nucleotide sequences. MiTCR v1.1 was used to align the clonotypes against IMGT TRBV, TRBD and TRBJ reference segments. The analysis was restricted to V-J combinations with a frequency above 0.0001, which together covered 99% to 99.2% of the repertoires. A TCS score was defined as the ratio of F50 (clonal expansion) to E x V (chaos), with BLOSUM62-based TCRdist applied between CDR3 peptides within each V-J. Welch's t-statistics and random forest reduced several hundred V-J features to around 14, which were used in a naive Bayes classifier (R e1071). The public reads were quality trimmed at Q25 with fastp and then assembled into clones with MiXCR by TCRdb, keeping productive beta chains. When rows share a CDR3 protein, they turn into one entry using the most common DNA and genes. V and J calls and clone size were set by TCRdb, not the authors. The sample includes hundreds of thousands of distinct CDR3 sequences, with roughly a sixth observed a single time. Jointly, the top ten make up approximately 15% of the sample.

Hyperthyroidism patients were newly diagnosed, had a disease duration of under 2 months, and were aged 18 to 65 years. Patients with uncontrolled infections, other autoimmune diseases, pregnancy or lactation were excluded. Diagnoses were based on clinical symptoms, serum thyroxine and TRAb, thyroid ultrasound and orbital computed tomography. Blood from progressor patients was collected at the time of first diagnosis with hyperthyroidism, before any ophthalmopathy symptoms had appeared. Ficoll-Paque density gradient centrifugation was used to isolate PBMCs from 8.5 to 10 ml of fresh peripheral blood. Patients classed as progressors first received a Graves' hyperthyroidism diagnosis and then went on to develop ophthalmopathy during follow-up. Total RNA was extracted with Trizol reagent, and quality was checked on an Agilent 2100 Bioanalyzer. The CDR3 measures 13 amino acids from cysteine to phenylalanine. Here the CDR3 DNA is all that survives: 39 bases in frame from base 1. Sequences SGHTA (CDR1) and FQGNSA (CDR2) are obtained from the germline V gene. V loses 1 base of germline sequence and J loses 6 bases, and the interval between the two ends is 7 bases.

Points the paper makes about the study in general: Most expanded thyroid clonotypes (frequency above 0.001) were also found in blood, which suggests that blood repertoires may mirror thyroid immune responses. Sample size was not statistically predetermined, and blinding of investigators to group allocation was not performed. A model built on a 13 V-J signature distinguished ophthalmopathy from stable hyperthyroidism, reaching around 88% sensitivity and around 81% specificity in cross-validation and 80%/75% in testing. During validation, the model predicted progression to ophthalmopathy a median of roughly 7.1 months ahead of onset, with almost 71% sensitivity and almost 75% specificity.

Sequences were obtained from blood. The sequence is built from TRBV7-2 and TRBJ1-5; the D gene is not confidently resolved. This TCR came from a woman in her fifties or sixties with Graves' hyperthyroidism that later progressed to Graves' ophthalmopathy. The CDR3 has the sequence CASSLVEGQPQHF. The DNA sequence reads TGTGCCAGCAGCTTAGTTGAGGGTCAGCCCCAGCATTTT. This CDR3, with the reference TRBV7-2 and TRBJ1-5 proteins standing in past its ends, gives the full variable domain GAGVSQSPSNKVTEKGKDVELRCDPISGHTALYWYRQSLGQGLEFLIYFQGNSAPDKSGLPSDRFSAERTGGSVSTLTIQRTQQEDSAVYLCASSLVEGQPQHFGDGTRLSIL.